Listed below are T cell receptor beta chains from one sample, sequenced in a study of control samples from healthy donors and cancer patients. Repertoires were generated with immunoSEQ multiplex PCR, while TCRdb's copy carries only in-frame clones and drops some. The top ten hold over 9% of the sample, which has over 110,000 clones, roughly 92% seen once. Sample: blood. All receptors derive from a man between 25 and 39 years old in good health. CDR3s include the opening cysteine and the closing phenylalanine or tryptophan. Size is stated for part of the rows, as once, few or many counts, or as a class when the clone is expanded.

clone_size j_call v_call cdr3_aa
. TRBJ1-1 TRBV9 CASSPQQAGTEAFF
. TRBJ1-5 TRBV7-8 CASSLSGDLESNQPQHF
. TRBJ2-2 TRBV12-3/TRBV12-4 CASRDGNTGELFF
. TRBJ2-7 TRBV6-5 CASSYSGTPGEQYF
. TRBJ1-1 TRBV19 CASRSPSRGTEAFF
once TRBJ2-5 TRBV5-8 CASSSGGRASETQYF
. TRBJ2-1 TRBV25-1 CASTPSGRGEQFF
. TRBJ2-7 TRBV11-2 CASGYRGHEQYF
. TRBJ2-5 TRBV7-2 CASSLAGLETQYF
. TRBJ2-5 TRBV11-3 CASSLFGHRRDQETQYF
few TRBJ1-6 TRBV5-1 CASSLIGDNSPLHF
. TRBJ2-2 TRBV28 CASSFSDREAGELFF
. TRBJ1-5 TRBV28 CASSQDRGTQPQHF
. TRBJ2-5 TRBV7-9 CASLPSGSIETQYF
. TRBJ2-2 TRBV7-2 CASNSHWASGTGELFF
. TRBJ2-5 TRBV11-2 CASSLELAGVGETQYF